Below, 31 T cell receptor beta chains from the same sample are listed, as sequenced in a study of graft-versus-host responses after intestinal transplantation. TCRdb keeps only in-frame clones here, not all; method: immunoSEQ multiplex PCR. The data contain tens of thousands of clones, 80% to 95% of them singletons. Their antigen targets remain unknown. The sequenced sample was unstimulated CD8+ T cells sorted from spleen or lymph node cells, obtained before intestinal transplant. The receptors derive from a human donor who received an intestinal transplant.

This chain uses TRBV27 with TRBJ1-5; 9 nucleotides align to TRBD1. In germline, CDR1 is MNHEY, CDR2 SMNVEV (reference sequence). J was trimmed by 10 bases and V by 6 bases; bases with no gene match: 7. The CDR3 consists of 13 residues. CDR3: CASSPGTGLPQHF. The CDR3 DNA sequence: TGTGCCAGCAGCCCCGGGACAGGGTTACCCCAGCATTTT.

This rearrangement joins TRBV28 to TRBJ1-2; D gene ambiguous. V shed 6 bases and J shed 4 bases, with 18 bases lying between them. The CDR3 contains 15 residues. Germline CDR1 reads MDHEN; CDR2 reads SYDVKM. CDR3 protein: CASSPSQVDGYGYTF. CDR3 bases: TGTGCCAGCAGCCCAAGTCAGGTAGATGGCTATGGCTACACCTTC.

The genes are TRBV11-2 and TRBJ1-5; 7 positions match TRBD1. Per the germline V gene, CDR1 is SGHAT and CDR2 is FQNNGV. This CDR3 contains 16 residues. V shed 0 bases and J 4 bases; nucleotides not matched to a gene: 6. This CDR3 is CASSLDQTGPNQPQHF. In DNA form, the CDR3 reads TGTGCCAGCAGCTTAGATCAGACAGGGCCGAATCAGCCCCAGCATTTT.

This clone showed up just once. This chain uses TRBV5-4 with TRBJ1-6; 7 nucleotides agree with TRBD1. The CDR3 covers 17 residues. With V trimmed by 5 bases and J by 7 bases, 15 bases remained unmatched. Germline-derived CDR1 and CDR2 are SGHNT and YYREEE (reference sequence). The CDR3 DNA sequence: TGTGCCAGCAGACCAGCCGGGGACAGAAAACGGAATTCACCCCTCCACTTT. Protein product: CASRPAGDRKRNSPLHF.

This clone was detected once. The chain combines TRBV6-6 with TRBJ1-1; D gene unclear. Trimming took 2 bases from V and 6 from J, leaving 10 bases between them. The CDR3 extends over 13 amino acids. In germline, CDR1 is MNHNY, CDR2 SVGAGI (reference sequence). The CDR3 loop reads CASSYNFGAEAFF. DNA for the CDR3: TGTGCCAGCAGTTACAATTTTGGGGCTGAAGCTTTCTTT.

The chain's CDR3 is CSVAPGPAYEQYF. The CDR3 DNA sequence: TGCAGCGTTGCACCGGGACCCGCCTACGAGCAGTACTTC. This chain links TRBV29-1 with TRBJ2-7; D might be TRBD1 or TRBD2, each matching 5 bases. This CDR3 contains 13 residues. From germline, CDR1 is SQVTM and CDR2 ANQGSEA. The ends were cut back, 4 bases at V and 2 bases at J, with 12 bases in the middle.

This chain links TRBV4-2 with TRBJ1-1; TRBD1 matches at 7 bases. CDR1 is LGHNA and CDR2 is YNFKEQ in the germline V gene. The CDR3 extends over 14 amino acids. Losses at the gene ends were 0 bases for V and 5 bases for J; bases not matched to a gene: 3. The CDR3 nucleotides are TGTGCCAGCAGCCAAGAAGGGGGACAGACTGAAGCTTTCTTT. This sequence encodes CASSQEGGQTEAFF.

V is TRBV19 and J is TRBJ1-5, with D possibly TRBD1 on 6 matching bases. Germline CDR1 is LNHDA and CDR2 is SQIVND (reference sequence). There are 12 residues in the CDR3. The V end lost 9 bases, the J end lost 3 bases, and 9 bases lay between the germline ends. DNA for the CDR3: TGTGCCAGCCGGGACACCAATCAGCCCCAGCATTTT. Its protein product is CASRDTNQPQHF.

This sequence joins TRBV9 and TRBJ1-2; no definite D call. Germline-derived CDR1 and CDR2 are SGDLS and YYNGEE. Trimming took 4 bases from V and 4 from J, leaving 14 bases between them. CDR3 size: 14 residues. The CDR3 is CASSPSEPVYGYTF. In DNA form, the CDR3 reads TGTGCCAGCAGCCCCAGCGAGCCTGTCTATGGCTACACCTTC. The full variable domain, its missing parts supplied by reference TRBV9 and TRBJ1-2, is DSGVTQTPKHLITATGQRVTLRCSPRSGDLSVYWYQQSLDQGLQFLIQYYNGEERAKGNILERFSAQQFPDLHSELNLSSLELGDSALYFCASSPSEPVYGYTFGSGTRLTVV.

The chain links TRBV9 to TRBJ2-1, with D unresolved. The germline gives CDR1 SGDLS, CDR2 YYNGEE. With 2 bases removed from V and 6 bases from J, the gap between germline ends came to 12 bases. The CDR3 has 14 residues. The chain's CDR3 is CASSVPPPGNEQFF. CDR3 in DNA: TGTGCCAGCAGCGTCCCCCCCCCTGGCAATGAGCAGTTCTTC.

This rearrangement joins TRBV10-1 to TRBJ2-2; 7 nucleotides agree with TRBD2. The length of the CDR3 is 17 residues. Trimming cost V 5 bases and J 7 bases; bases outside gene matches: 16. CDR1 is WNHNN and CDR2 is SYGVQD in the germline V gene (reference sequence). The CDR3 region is CASSPLPVTSFGGELFF. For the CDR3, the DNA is TGCGCCAGCAGTCCGCTACCCGTGACTAGCTTCGGCGGGGAGCTGTTTTTT.

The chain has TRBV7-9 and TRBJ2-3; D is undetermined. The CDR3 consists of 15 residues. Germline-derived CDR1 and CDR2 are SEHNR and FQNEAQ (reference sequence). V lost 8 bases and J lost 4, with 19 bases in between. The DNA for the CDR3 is TGTGCCAGCCTAGTCTACAACCCTTCTTCAGATACGCAGTATTTT. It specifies CASLVYNPSSDTQYF.

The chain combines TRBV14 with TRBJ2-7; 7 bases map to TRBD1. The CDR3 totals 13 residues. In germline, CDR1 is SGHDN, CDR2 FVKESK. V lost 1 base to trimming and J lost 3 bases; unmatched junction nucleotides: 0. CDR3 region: CASSQGTGYEQYF. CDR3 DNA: TGTGCCAGCAGCCAAGGGACAGGCTACGAGCAGTACTTC.

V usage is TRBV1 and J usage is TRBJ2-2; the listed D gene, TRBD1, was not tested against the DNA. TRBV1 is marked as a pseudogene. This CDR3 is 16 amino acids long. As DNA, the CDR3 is TGCACCAGCAGCCGCAGGGGGTGGGGGGAAACCGGGGAGCTGTTTTTT. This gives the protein CTSSRRGWGETGELFF.

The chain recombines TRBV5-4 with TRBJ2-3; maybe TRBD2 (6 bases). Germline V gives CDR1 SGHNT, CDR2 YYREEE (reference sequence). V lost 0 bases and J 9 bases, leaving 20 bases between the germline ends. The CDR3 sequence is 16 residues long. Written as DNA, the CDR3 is TGTGCCAGCAGCTTGGAGCCGGGGGACCTCGATGCAACGCAGTATTTT. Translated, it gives CASSLEPGDLDATQYF.

Here the CDR3 reads CASSLANFEQYF. The CDR3 DNA reads as TGTGCCAGCAGCTTAGCCAACTTCGAGCAGTACTTC. V gene TRBV11-2 combines with J gene TRBJ2-7; D gene uncertain. The CDR3 has 12 residues. The germline gives CDR1 SGHAT, CDR2 FQNNGV. Trimming took off 1 base at V and 6 bases at J, with 7 bases between the two ends.

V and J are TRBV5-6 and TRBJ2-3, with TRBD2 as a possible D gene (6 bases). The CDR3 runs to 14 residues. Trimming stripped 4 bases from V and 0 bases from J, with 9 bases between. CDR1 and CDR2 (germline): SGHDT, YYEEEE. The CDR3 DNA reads TGTGCCAGCAGCACGGGGGACAGCACAGATACGCAGTATTTT. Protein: CASSTGDSTDTQYF.

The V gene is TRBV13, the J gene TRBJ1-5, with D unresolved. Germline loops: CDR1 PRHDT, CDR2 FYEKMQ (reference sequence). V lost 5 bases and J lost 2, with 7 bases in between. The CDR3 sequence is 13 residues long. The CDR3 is CASSPGGNQPQHF. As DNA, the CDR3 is TGTGCCAGCAGCCCCGGGGGCAATCAGCCCCAGCATTTT.

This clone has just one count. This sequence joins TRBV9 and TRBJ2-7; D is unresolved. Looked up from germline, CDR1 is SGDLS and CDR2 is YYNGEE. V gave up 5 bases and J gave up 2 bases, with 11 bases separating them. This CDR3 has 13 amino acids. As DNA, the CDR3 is TGTGCCAGCAGTCGGAACTGGGCCTACGAGCAGTACTTC. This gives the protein CASSRNWAYEQYF. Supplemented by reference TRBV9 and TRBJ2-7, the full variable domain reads DSGVTQTPKHLITATGQRVTLRCSPRSGDLSVYWYQQSLDQGLQFLIQYYNGEERAKGNILERFSAQQFPDLHSELNLSSLELGDSALYFCASSRNWAYEQYFGPGTRLTVT.

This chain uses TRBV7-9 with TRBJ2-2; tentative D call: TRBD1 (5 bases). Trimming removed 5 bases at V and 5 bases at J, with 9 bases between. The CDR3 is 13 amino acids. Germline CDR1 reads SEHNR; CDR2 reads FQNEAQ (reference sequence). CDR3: CASSPPGTGELFF. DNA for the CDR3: TGTGCCAGCAGCCCGCCAGGGACCGGGGAGCTGTTTTTT.

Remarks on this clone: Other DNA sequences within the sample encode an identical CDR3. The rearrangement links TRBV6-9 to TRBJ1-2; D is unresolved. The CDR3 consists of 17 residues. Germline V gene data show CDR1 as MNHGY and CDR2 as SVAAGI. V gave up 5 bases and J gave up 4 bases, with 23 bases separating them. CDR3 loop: CASSGFMTYGKTYGYTF. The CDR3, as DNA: TGTGCCAGCAGTGGATTTATGACTTACGGAAAGACCTATGGCTACACCTTC.

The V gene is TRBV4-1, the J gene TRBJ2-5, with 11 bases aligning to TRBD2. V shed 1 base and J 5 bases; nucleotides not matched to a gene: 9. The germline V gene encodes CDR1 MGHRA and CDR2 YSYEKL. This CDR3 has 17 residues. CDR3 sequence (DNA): TGCGCCAGCAGCCAAGTCGGTGTAGCGGGGGGGCGGGAGACCCAGTACTTC. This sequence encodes CASSQVGVAGGRETQYF.

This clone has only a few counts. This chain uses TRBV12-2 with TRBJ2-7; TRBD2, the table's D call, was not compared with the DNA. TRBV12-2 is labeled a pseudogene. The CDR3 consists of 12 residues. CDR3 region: CASRFTSYEQYF. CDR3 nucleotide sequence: TGTGCAAGTCGCTTTACTAGCTACGAGCAGTACTTC.

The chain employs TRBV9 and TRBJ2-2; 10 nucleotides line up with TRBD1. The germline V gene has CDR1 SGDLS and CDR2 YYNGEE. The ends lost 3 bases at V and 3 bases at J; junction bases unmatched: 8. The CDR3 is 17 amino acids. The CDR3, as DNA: TGTGCCAGCAGCGACCTACCGGACAGGGGGTACACCGGGGAGCTGTTTTTT. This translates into CASSDLPDRGYTGELFF.

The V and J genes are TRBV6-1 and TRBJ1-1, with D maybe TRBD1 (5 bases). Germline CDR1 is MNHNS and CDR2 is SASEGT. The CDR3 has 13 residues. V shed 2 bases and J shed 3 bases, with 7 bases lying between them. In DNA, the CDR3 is TGTGCCAGCAGTGAACAGGGTTACACTGAAGCTTTCTTT. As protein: CASSEQGYTEAFF.

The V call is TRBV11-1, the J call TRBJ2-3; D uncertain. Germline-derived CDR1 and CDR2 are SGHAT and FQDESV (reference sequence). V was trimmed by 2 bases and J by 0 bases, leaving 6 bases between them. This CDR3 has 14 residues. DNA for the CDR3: TGTGCCAGCAGCTTAAATCCTAGCACAGATACGCAGTATTTT. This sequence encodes CASSLNPSTDTQYF. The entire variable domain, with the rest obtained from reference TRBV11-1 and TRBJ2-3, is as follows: EAEVAQSPRYKITEKSQAVAFWCDPISGHATLYWYRQILGQGPELLVQFQDESVVDDSQLPKDRFSAERLKGVDSTLKIQPAELGDSAMYLCASSLNPSTDTQYFGPGTRLTVL.

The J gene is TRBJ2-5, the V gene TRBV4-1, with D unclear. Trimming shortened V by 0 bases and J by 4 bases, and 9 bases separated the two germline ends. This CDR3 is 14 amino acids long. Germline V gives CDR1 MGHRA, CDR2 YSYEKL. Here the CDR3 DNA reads TGCGCCAGCAGCCAAGAAGGGAATGGAGAGACCCAGTACTTC. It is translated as CASSQEGNGETQYF.

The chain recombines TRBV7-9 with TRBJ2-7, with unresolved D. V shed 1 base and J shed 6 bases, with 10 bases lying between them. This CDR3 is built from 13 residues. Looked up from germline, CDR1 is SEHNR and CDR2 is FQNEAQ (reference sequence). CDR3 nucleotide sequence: TGTGCCAGCAGCTTAGTGGGGTCGGGCGAGCAGTACTTC. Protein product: CASSLVGSGEQYF.

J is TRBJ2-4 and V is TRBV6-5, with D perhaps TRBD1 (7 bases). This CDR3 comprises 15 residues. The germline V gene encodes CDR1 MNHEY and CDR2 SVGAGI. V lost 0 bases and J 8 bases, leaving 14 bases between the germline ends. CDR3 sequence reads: CASSYSQGWRDIQYF. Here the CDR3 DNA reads TGTGCCAGCAGTTACTCACAGGGGTGGAGGGACATTCAGTACTTC.

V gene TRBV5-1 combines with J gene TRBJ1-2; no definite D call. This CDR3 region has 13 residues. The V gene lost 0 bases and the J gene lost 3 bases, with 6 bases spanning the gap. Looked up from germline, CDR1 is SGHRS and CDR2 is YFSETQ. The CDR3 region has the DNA TGCGCCAGCAGCTTGGGGAGAGACTATGGCTACACCTTC. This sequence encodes CASSLGRDYGYTF.

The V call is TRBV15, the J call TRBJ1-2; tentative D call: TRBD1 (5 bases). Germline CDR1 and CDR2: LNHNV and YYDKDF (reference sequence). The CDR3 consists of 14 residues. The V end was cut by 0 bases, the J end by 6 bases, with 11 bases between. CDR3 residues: CATSRDRGGDGYTF. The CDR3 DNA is TGTGCCACCAGCAGAGATCGGGGGGGGGATGGCTACACCTTC.